The 9 T cell receptor beta chains listed next were all sequenced from one sample in a study of blood T cell repertoires in COVID-19. Profiled with immunoSEQ multiplex PCR; TCRdb holds only in-frame clones, not every one. The sample lists some 100,000 clones, under 90% occurring once. Sample: peripheral blood. These receptors were taken from a human donor with active COVID-19. The donor label of this sample is uncertain.

The rearrangement joins TRBV5-6 to TRBJ2-5; D possibly corresponds to TRBD1 (5 bases). This CDR3 has 17 amino acids. Trimming shortened V by 0 bases and J by 0 bases, and 15 bases separated the two germline ends. Looked up from germline, CDR1 is SGHDT and CDR2 is YYEEEE. The DNA of the CDR3 is TGTGCCAGCAGCTTGGTACGGGCAGGGCGTCACCAAGAGACCCAGTACTTC. Translation gives CASSLVRAGRHQETQYF.

The chain is built from TRBV6-6 and TRBJ2-7; tentative D call: TRBD1 (5 bases). CDR3 length: 13 amino acids. V dropped 2 bases and J dropped 5 bases, with 10 bases sitting between them. Looked up from germline, CDR1 is MNHNY and CDR2 is SVGAGI (reference sequence). CDR3 nucleotides: TGTGCCAGCAGTTACAGCAGGGTCAACGAGCAGTACTTC. This encodes CASSYSRVNEQYF.

This chain joins TRBV6-5 and TRBJ2-7; TRBD1 matches at 7 bases. Germline lookup yields CDR1 MNHEY and CDR2 SVGAGI. V dropped 6 bases and J dropped 3; count of bases not matched to a gene: 8. The length of the CDR3 is 14 residues. The CDR3 DNA follows: TGTGCCAGCAGAAACCGGGACAGATTCTACGAGCAGTACTTC. It is translated as CASRNRDRFYEQYF.

The genes are TRBV15 and TRBJ2-3; D is unclear. Germline CDR1 reads LNHNV; CDR2 reads YYDKDF (reference sequence). Deletions cut 0 bases from V and 6 bases from J, with 7 bases between. The CDR3 length is 13 residues. The CDR3 nucleotides read TGTGCCACCAGCAGAGATCCCGGGGATACGCAGTATTTT. It codes for CATSRDPGDTQYF.

V usage is TRBV6-5 and J usage is TRBJ1-1; no reliable D call. Germline CDR1 and CDR2: MNHEY and SVGAGI. CDR3 length: 13 residues. Deletions cut 7 bases from V and 4 bases from J, with 13 bases between. The DNA for the CDR3 is TGTGCCAGCAACGGAAGGGAGAGCACTGAAGCTTTCTTT. The encoded protein is CASNGRESTEAFF.

This chain links TRBV18 with TRBJ1-6, with 8 bases lining up with TRBD1. The V gene end was trimmed by 4 bases and the J gene end by 5 bases; junction bases not matched to a gene: 1. This CDR3 has 14 residues. CDR1 KGHSH and CDR2 LQKENI come from the germline V gene. CDR3 nucleotides: TGTGCCAGCTCACGACAGGGGAATAATTCACCCCTCCACTTT. Residues: CASSRQGNNSPLHF.

This chain connects TRBV5-6 to TRBJ1-5; 8 nucleotides agree with TRBD1. Germline values: CDR1 SGHDT, CDR2 YYEEEE. V trimming: 4 bases; J trimming: 1 base; junction bases outside the gene matches: 7. The CDR3 extends over 16 amino acids. CDR3 sequence (DNA): TGTGCCAGCAGCATTTGGACAGGGACGAGCAATCAGCCCCAGCATTTT. Its translation: CASSIWTGTSNQPQHF.

The V and J genes are TRBV27 and TRBJ1-2; D remains unclear. V was clipped by 7 bases and J by 4 bases, with 13 bases between them. Germline V gene lookup returns CDR1 MNHEY and CDR2 SMNVEV (reference sequence). This CDR3 contains 13 residues. DNA of the CDR3: TGTGCCAGCACCACGGCGGGCAGCTATGGCTACACCTTC. It specifies CASTTAGSYGYTF.

The rearrangement joins TRBV6-5 to TRBJ2-7; TRBD1 aligns across 11 bases. The ends lost 7 bases at V and 6 bases at J; junction bases unmatched: 8. Germline-derived CDR1 and CDR2 are MNHEY and SVGAGI. The CDR3 sequence is 14 residues long. As DNA, the CDR3 is TGTGCCAGCAACGGTGCGGGACAGGGGGTCGAGCAGTACTTC. Residues: CASNGAGQGVEQYF.